The sequence of this TCR beta chain was determined in a study of blood T cell repertoires in COVID-19 (dated by TCRdb to 2018 to 2021). About the study as a whole: Samples covering the acute and convalescent phases of COVID-19 were provided by collaborators in the United States, Italy and Spain. The sample metadata nearly always contained a de-identified subject ID, COVID-19 status, age in years and sex. The dataset comprised deeply sampled blood TCRbeta repertoires from subjects exposed to, actively infected with, or recovered from COVID-19. Samples were obtained from the ongoing ImmuneRACE study (first 160 participants) and from 1,254 subjects provided by 6 global collaborators. Where HLA class I and class II types were available, the types were taken from metadata supplied by the sample provider, not from assay-based typing. A freely available public database, intended as a resource for researchers studying the immune response to SARS-CoV-2, is where the repertoires were released. The prospective study material was composed of cDNA or gDNA derived from T cells, B-cell-depleted T cells, or PBMCs. The paper as a whole reports these results and caveats: The amount of clinical and demographic metadata varied by source and participant and was provided uncurated.

Collaborating institutions collected whole blood in K2EDTA tubes following their own protocols. For TCRbeta analysis, collaborator samples were shipped as frozen whole blood, as isolated PBMCs, or as DNA extracted from either sample type. From the cysteine through the phenylalanine, the CDR3 covers 14 amino acids. Only CDR3 DNA is held: 42 bases, read in frame from base 1. The germline V gene sets CDR1 to MGHRA and CDR2 to YSYEKL. V loses 0 bases of germline sequence and J loses 3 bases, and the interval between the two ends is 9 bases. In the case of this clone: No antigen is known for it. It has no much larger one-base neighbor in the sample; base qualities were not kept.

The immunoSEQ Assay, a bias-controlled multiplex PCR, was used to amplify TCRbeta CDR3 regions from genomic DNA. For the original study's pipeline: The number of nucleated cells in each sample was estimated by amplification of reference gene primers within the assay. To quantify the absolute abundance of each unique TCRbeta CDR3 rearrangement, sequence reads were collapsed and filtered. For each sample, productive Simpson clonality was calculated by taking the square root of Simpson's diversity index across productive rearrangements. TCRdb took this table from immuneACCESS and kept in-frame rearrangements with V and J called. Such tables lack part of the clones; where checked against another copy, unresolved V genes explain under half of the gap, and the rest is unexplained. V and J calls and clone size follow that table, whereas D and trimming were derived from the DNA. Across this sample there are about 70,000 clones, with around three quarters seen only once. Around 28% of the sample is taken by the ten largest.

Here the chain combines TRBV4-1 and TRBJ2-7, with a weak D call of TRBD1 (6 bases match). The sequenced sample consisted of peripheral blood. This receptor was identified in a woman aged 80 or older with active or convalescent COVID-19. The CDR3 is CASSQDRGGYEQYF. The nucleotides are TGCGCCAGCAGCCAAGACAGGGGCGGCTACGAGCAGTACTTC.